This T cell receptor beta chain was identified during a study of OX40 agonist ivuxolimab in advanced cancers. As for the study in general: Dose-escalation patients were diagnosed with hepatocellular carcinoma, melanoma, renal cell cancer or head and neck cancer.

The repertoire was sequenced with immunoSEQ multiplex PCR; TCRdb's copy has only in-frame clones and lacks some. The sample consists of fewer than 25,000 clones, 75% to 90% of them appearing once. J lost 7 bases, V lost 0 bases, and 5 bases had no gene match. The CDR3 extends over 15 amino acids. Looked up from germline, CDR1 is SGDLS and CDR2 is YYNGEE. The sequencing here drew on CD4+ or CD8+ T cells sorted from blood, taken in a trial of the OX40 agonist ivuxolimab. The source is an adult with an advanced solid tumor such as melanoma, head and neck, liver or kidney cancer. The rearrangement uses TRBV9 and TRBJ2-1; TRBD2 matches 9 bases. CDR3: CASSVGGGALNEQFF. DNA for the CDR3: TGTGCCAGCAGCGTAGGCGGGGGGGCCTTAAATGAGCAGTTCTTC.